These 17 T cell receptor beta chains came from one sample sequenced in a study of cytomegalovirus exposure and HLA in healthy donors. TCRdb's copy holds only in-frame clones and misses some; the assay was immunoSEQ multiplex PCR. The sample contains over 130,000 clones, more than 85% of which appear only once. Material for sequencing was PBMCs. Source of these receptors: a man younger than 35 in good health and CMV-seropositive.

The chain carries TRBV18 and TRBJ2-3; 11 positions agree with TRBD1. CDR3 length equals 15 residues. CDR1 and CDR2 (germline): KGHSH, LQKENI. The V gene end was trimmed by 7 bases and the J gene end by 2 bases; junction bases not matched to a gene: 5. CDR3 sequence reads: CASLRTGGHTDTQYF. The CDR3 bases are TGTGCCAGCTTACGGACAGGGGGCCACACAGATACGCAGTATTTT.

This chain links TRBV6-5 with TRBJ1-1, with 7 bases aligning to TRBD1. CDR1 is MNHEY and CDR2 is SVGAGI in the germline V gene. There are 16 residues in the CDR3. Losses at the gene ends were 0 bases for V and 3 bases for J; bases not matched to a gene: 7. In DNA, the CDR3 is TGTGCCAGCAGTTACTCGAAAGGGGGCTTCGACACTGAAGCTTTCTTT. Translated: CASSYSKGGFDTEAFF.

The genes are TRBV6-5 and TRBJ1-4; D unresolved. V lost 6 bases and J 4 bases, leaving 6 bases between the germline ends. Per germline, CDR1 MNHEY and CDR2 SVGAGI. The CDR3 is 12 residues long. The CDR3 region is CASRGDNEKLFF. The CDR3 DNA sequence: TGTGCCAGCAGGGGAGATAATGAAAAACTGTTTTTT.

V and J are TRBV7-8 and TRBJ1-1, with a weak D call TRBD1 (6 bases). The CDR3 loop spans 14 amino acids. Germline V gene sequence: CDR1 SGHVS, CDR2 FQNEAQ. The V end was cut by 2 bases, the J end by 1 base, with 8 bases between. The chain's CDR3 is CASSLLGANTEAFF. CDR3 nucleotides: TGTGCCAGCAGCTTACTGGGGGCGAACACTGAAGCTTTCTTT. Using reference TRBV7-8 and TRBJ1-1 for the parts outside the CDR3, the full variable domain is GAGVSQSPRYKVAKRGQDVALRCDPISGHVSLFWYQQALGQGPEFLTYFQNEAQLDKSGLPSDRFFAERPEGSVSTLKIQRTQQEDSAVYLCASSLLGANTEAFFGQGTRLTVV.

As to this clone: The identical CDR3 is also encoded by other nucleotide sequences in the sample. V is TRBV9 and J is TRBJ2-3; possible D gene TRBD1, 6 bases. CDR3 length equals 15 residues. The V gene's germline CDR1 is SGDLS and CDR2 YYNGEE. Trimming left V 1 base short and J 0 bases short, with 9 bases between. The CDR3 here is CASSVWTASTDTQYF. Written as DNA, the CDR3 is TGTGCCAGCAGCGTATGGACAGCGAGCACAGATACGCAGTATTTT.

This sequence joins TRBV29-1 and TRBJ1-1, with D uncertain. This CDR3 has 12 amino acids. V was cut by 3 bases and J by 1 base, with 6 bases left in between. The germline V gene has CDR1 SQVTM and CDR2 ANQGSEA. CDR3 bases: TGCAGCGTTGATTCAGGGAACACTGAAGCTTTCTTT. Residues: CSVDSGNTEAFF.

The table lists this clone with a few counts. This chain joins TRBV19 and TRBJ1-5; D uncertain. In germline, CDR1 is LNHDA, CDR2 SQIVND (reference sequence). CDR3 length: 13 residues. V was pared by 3 bases and J by 6 bases, with 9 bases between. CDR3 amino acids: CASSMSRFQPQHF. Here the CDR3 DNA reads TGTGCCAGTAGTATGTCGAGATTTCAGCCCCAGCATTTT.

V and J are TRBV4-1 and TRBJ2-7; the D gene is possibly TRBD1 (6 bases). Trimming pared 0 bases from V and 5 bases from J, leaving 23 bases between. Germline loops: CDR1 MGHRA, CDR2 YSYEKL. There are 18 residues in the CDR3. CDR3 region: CASSQDGGLLARPHEQYF. Here the CDR3 DNA reads TGCGCCAGCAGCCAAGATGGGGGCCTCCTCGCCAGACCACACGAGCAGTACTTC.

The V and J genes are TRBV5-3 and TRBJ1-4; D gene uncertain. TRBV5-3 is reported as an ORF; its role is uncertain. V was clipped by 0 bases and J by 8 bases, with 14 bases between them. CDR3 size: 15 residues. The CDR3 DNA follows: TGTGCCAGAAGCTTGGGTCAGCTCAGAGGGGAAAAACTGTTTTTT. Amino acid sequence: CARSLGQLRGEKLFF.

This clone was seen once. This chain joins TRBV5-1 and TRBJ2-7, with D unresolved. This CDR3 is built from 14 residues. The germline CDR1 and CDR2 sequences are SGHRS and YFSETQ. V shed 0 bases and J shed 2 bases, with 9 bases lying between them. CDR3 bases: TGCGCCAGCAGCTTGGTAACACCGCCCTACGAGCAGTACTTC. It yields the protein CASSLVTPPYEQYF.

This chain links TRBV12-5 with TRBJ2-1; D is ambiguous. Germline CDR1 is LGHNT and CDR2 is FRNRAP. The CDR3 is made up of 13 amino acids. CDR3 bases: TGTGCCCCTGACTGGCTCTCCTACAATGAGCAGTTCTTC. It encodes CAPDWLSYNEQFF.

A word on this clone: The same CDR3 is also encoded by other DNA sequences in this sample. This rearrangement joins TRBV5-1 to TRBJ2-2, with D perhaps matching TRBD2 (5 bases). Germline V CDR1 and CDR2: SGHRS, YFSETQ. This CDR3 is built from 14 residues. Trimming stripped 0 bases from V and 6 bases from J, with 9 bases between. CDR3: CASSLAGGAGELFF. The DNA of the CDR3 is TGCGCCAGCAGCTTGGCAGGAGGCGCCGGGGAGCTGTTTTTT.

J is TRBJ2-7 and V is TRBV5-6; 9 bases are shared with TRBD1. CDR3 length equals 15 residues. Trimming at V came to 4 bases and at J to 6 bases, leaving 11 bases not matched to a gene. Per germline, CDR1 SGHDT and CDR2 YYEEEE. CDR3 sequence reads: CASSGPGQGLSEQYF. CDR3 nucleotides: TGTGCCAGCAGCGGCCCGGGACAGGGCCTCTCCGAGCAGTACTTC. Full variable domain (rest looked up from reference TRBV5-6 and TRBJ2-7): DAGVTQSPTHLIKTRGQQVTLRCSPKSGHDTVSWYQQALGQGPQFIFQYYEEEERQRGNFPDRFSGHQFPNYSSELNVNALLLGDSALYLCASSGPGQGLSEQYFGPGTRLTVT.

This clone was recorded once. This chain uses TRBV5-1 with TRBJ2-5, with 11 bases lining up with TRBD1. The CDR3 length is 19 residues. Per germline, CDR1 SGHRS and CDR2 YFSETQ. V lost 4 bases, J lost 2 bases, and 16 bases stayed unmatched. This CDR3 is CASSRTDRGQGGGQETQYF. In DNA form, the CDR3 reads TGCGCCAGCAGCAGAACGGACAGGGGGCAGGGAGGCGGACAAGAGACCCAGTACTTC.

The sample holds one count of this clone. This chain joins TRBV9 and TRBJ1-3; tentative D call: TRBD1 (5 bases). From germline, CDR1 is SGDLS and CDR2 YYNGEE. The CDR3 is 17 residues long. Trimming cost V 0 bases and J 0 bases, with 13 bases left between them. The DNA for the CDR3 is TGTGCCAGCAGCGTAGAGGGCAGGGCGAGCTCTGGAAACACCATATATTTT. This sequence encodes CASSVEGRASSGNTIYF.

This chain connects TRBV9 to TRBJ1-2, with D possibly matching TRBD1 (6 bases). V was trimmed by 1 base and J by 3 bases, leaving 16 bases between them. The CDR3 length is 16 residues. Germline CDR1 and CDR2: SGDLS and YYNGEE. The CDR3 spells CASSVMGQGSHYGYTF. As DNA, the CDR3 is TGTGCCAGCAGCGTAATGGGCCAGGGGAGTCACTATGGCTACACCTTC.

CDR3: CASSGTGQVNTEAFF. In DNA, the CDR3 is TGCGCCAGCAGCGGGACAGGGCAGGTGAACACTGAAGCTTTCTTT. This rearrangement joins TRBV5-1 to TRBJ1-1, with 9 bases aligning to TRBD1. V shed 4 bases, J shed 0 bases, and the junction held 4 bases outside the gene matches. The length of the CDR3 is 15 residues. Germline V lookup: CDR1 SGHRS, CDR2 YFSETQ.